Listed below are T cell receptor beta chains from one sample, sequenced in a study of molecular identifiers for immune sequencing clone quantification. MiXCR, run by TCRdb on the PCR reads, gives a single entry per CDR3 protein. This table has about 640,000 distinct CDR3 sequences, approximately 20% appearing once. The sample consisted of naive CD8+ T cells from blood, with Jurkat cell RNA spiked in. All receptors come from a human donor in good health. Some libraries in this study had Jurkat cell RNA spiked in. CDR3s include the opening cysteine and the closing phenylalanine or tryptophan. A D gene is named only where the DNA matches it firmly. Clone size is stated in some rows and not others, as once, few, many or a class when expanded.

j_call: TRBJ1-4
d_call: TRBD1
v_call: TRBV12-3/TRBV12-4
clone_size: many
cdr3_nt: TGTGCCAGCAGTTTAGCCTTTACAGGGGCGGCTAATGAAAAACTGTTTTTT
cdr3_aa: CASSLAFTGAANEKLFF

j_call: TRBJ1-2
d_call: -
v_call: TRBV11-2
clone_size: -
cdr3_nt: TGTGCCAGCAGCTTAGACGAGAGAGGCTATGGCTACACCTTC
cdr3_aa: CASSLDERGYGYTF

j_call: TRBJ2-1
d_call: TRBD2
v_call: TRBV4-1
clone_size: -
cdr3_nt: TGCGCCAGCAGCCATCCTACTAGCGGTGAGCAGTTCTTC
cdr3_aa: CASSHPTSGEQFF

j_call: TRBJ2-7
d_call: -
v_call: TRBV30
clone_size: many
cdr3_nt: TGTGCCTGGAGTGCAGTATTCTACGAGCAGTACTTC
cdr3_aa: CAWSAVFYEQYF

j_call: TRBJ2-1
d_call: -
v_call: TRBV7-9
clone_size: many
cdr3_nt: TGTGCCGAGGCGGGACGCGGGAATGAGCAGTTCTTC
cdr3_aa: CAEAGRGNEQFF

j_call: TRBJ1-1
d_call: TRBD1
v_call: TRBV4-1
clone_size: many
cdr3_nt: TGCGCCAGCAGCCAAGACCCGGGACAGGGTTTGTCTTTCTTT
cdr3_aa: CASSQDPGQGLSFF

j_call: TRBJ2-1
d_call: -
v_call: TRBV20-1
clone_size: many
cdr3_nt: TGCAGTGCTAGAGATGGGGGTTACAATGAGCAGTTCTTC
cdr3_aa: CSARDGGYNEQFF

j_call: TRBJ1-6
d_call: -
v_call: TRBV7-9
clone_size: many
cdr3_nt: TGTGCCAGCAGCCCCGTCCAGGACTCACATTCACCCCTCCACTTT
cdr3_aa: CASSPVQDSHSPLHF

j_call: TRBJ1-1
d_call: TRBD1
v_call: TRBV27
clone_size: many
cdr3_nt: TGTGCCAGCAGGGGACAGAAGATTGAAGCTTTCTTT
cdr3_aa: CASRGQKIEAFF

j_call: TRBJ1-3
d_call: -
v_call: TRBV5-4
clone_size: -
cdr3_nt: TGTGCCAGCAGCAACGGGGAAGGGCTCTCTGGAAACACCATATATTTT
cdr3_aa: CASSNGEGLSGNTIYF

j_call: TRBJ1-2
d_call: -
v_call: TRBV19
clone_size: -
cdr3_nt: TGTGCCAGTAGTATAGGAGGCCGGACCTTATATGGCTACACCTTC
cdr3_aa: CASSIGGRTLYGYTF

j_call: TRBJ1-3
d_call: -
v_call: TRBV27
clone_size: many
cdr3_nt: TGTGCCAGCAGTTTATCGGGGGGGCCGGGAAACACCATATATTTT
cdr3_aa: CASSLSGGPGNTIYF

j_call: TRBJ2-5
d_call: -
v_call: TRBV7-2
clone_size: many
cdr3_nt: TGTGCCAGCAGCTTTACCGGGTCGTACCAAGAGACCCAGTACTTC
cdr3_aa: CASSFTGSYQETQYF

j_call: TRBJ1-1
d_call: -
v_call: TRBV18
clone_size: many
cdr3_nt: TGTGCCAGCTCACCACCGATGGGGCACACTGAAGCTTTCTTT
cdr3_aa: CASSPPMGHTEAFF

j_call: TRBJ2-1
d_call: TRBD1
v_call: TRBV29-1
clone_size: few
cdr3_nt: TGCAGCGTTGTAACAGGGGATTACAATGAGCAGTTCTTC
cdr3_aa: CSVVTGDYNEQFF

j_call: TRBJ2-7
d_call: -
v_call: TRBV19
clone_size: few
cdr3_nt: TGTGCCAGTAGTATAGCTCTAGGGCAGGACTACGAGCAGTACTTC
cdr3_aa: CASSIALGQDYEQYF